This entry lists 6 T cell receptor beta chains sequenced from one sample in a study of Ad26.COV2.S vaccination and SARS-CoV-2 variants. The method was immunoSEQ multiplex PCR; TCRdb's version includes in-frame clones alone and lacks a portion of them. The sample consists of 350,000 to 450,000 clones, over 80% of them appearing once. The treatment: over 15 received Ad26.COV2.S at low or high dose, single or two shots; about 5 received placebo; per-sample allocation not given. Samples analyzed were those drawn on day 63 after the first vaccine or placebo injection. Sample: peripheral blood, taken in a trial of Ad26.COV2.S vaccine versus placebo. The receptors stem from a person aged 18-65 years who received the Ad26.COV2.S COVID-19 vaccine or a placebo.

The chain carries TRBV7-9 and TRBJ2-7; no firm D call. Germline loops: CDR1 SEHNR, CDR2 FQNEAQ (reference sequence). The CDR3 is 12 amino acids. Trimming cost V 1 base and J 2 bases, with 3 bases left between them. This CDR3 reads CASSLGTYEQYF. CDR3 in DNA: TGTGCCAGCAGCTTAGGGACCTACGAGCAGTACTTC.

The gene calls are TRBV5-6 and TRBJ1-2; 7 positions match TRBD1. V shed 4 bases, J shed 2 bases, and the junction held 8 bases outside the gene matches. The CDR3 loop spans 15 amino acids. Germline CDR1 reads SGHDT; CDR2 reads YYEEEE. The CDR3 nucleotides read TGTGCCAGCAGCAAACCCGGGACAGAGAACTATGGCTACACCTTC. This codes for CASSKPGTENYGYTF.

The chain combines TRBV25-1 with TRBJ2-7, with TRBD1 matching 9 bases. The V gene end was trimmed by 3 bases and the J gene end by 5 bases; junction bases not matched to a gene: 8. The CDR3 consists of 15 residues. CDR1 MGHDK and CDR2 SYGVNS come from the germline V gene. The CDR3 sequence: CASSDPGTGIHEQYF. The DNA for the CDR3 is TGTGCCAGCAGTGACCCCGGGACAGGGATCCACGAGCAGTACTTC.

The V and J genes are TRBV7-2 and TRBJ2-7, with no clear D. This CDR3 has 13 amino acids. V was clipped by 4 bases and J by 6 bases, with 13 bases between them. Germline V gene data show CDR1 as SGHTA and CDR2 as FQGNSA. CDR3: CASSSRTSGEQYF. The CDR3 region has the DNA TGTGCCAGCAGCTCGCGGACCTCTGGCGAGCAGTACTTC.

The rearrangement uses TRBV5-1 and TRBJ2-7; 9 nucleotides match TRBD2. The junction had 5 bases not matched to a gene; V was cut back by 3 bases and J by 4 bases. CDR1 SGHRS and CDR2 YFSETQ come from the germline V gene. CDR3 length: 14 residues. The CDR3: CASSYSGGSYEQYF. CDR3 nucleotide sequence: TGCGCCAGCAGCTATAGCGGGGGTAGTTACGAGCAGTACTTC.

V and J are TRBV7-9 and TRBJ1-1; D ambiguous. Germline V gene sequence: CDR1 SEHNR, CDR2 FQNEAQ (reference sequence). With 0 bases removed from V and 4 bases from J, the gap between germline ends came to 9 bases. The CDR3 is 14 residues long. This CDR3 reads CASSLASRITEAFF. In DNA, the CDR3 is TGTGCCAGCAGCTTAGCCTCCCGGATCACTGAAGCTTTCTTT.